This T cell receptor (beta chain) stems from a study of Graves' ophthalmopathy and Graves' hyperthyroidism. Study-level points and caveats: Blood was where most expanded thyroid clonotypes above 0.001 frequency also turned up.

Beta-chain TCR CDR3 regions were amplified from RNA transcripts. HTBI primers were employed in first-round RT-PCR, then a second-round multiplex PCR followed. MiXCR was run by TCRdb on the multiplex PCR reads, yielding one entry per CDR3 protein. The profile covers some 250,000 distinct CDR3 sequences, with about 46% appearing a single time and less than 50% taken by the ten largest. Germline CDR1 reads SGDLS; CDR2 reads YYNGEE. The ends were cut back, 4 bases at V and 0 bases at J, with 16 bases in the middle. CDR3 length equals 16 residues. This clonotype has more than one count but fewer than ten. Its antigen is unidentified.

This sequence originates from an adult man with Graves' ophthalmopathy. The J gene is TRBJ1-1, the V gene TRBV9; D is perhaps TRBD1 (6 bases). Sequencing was performed on peripheral blood. The CDR3 DNA reads as TGTGCCAGCAGCTCCCCGAAGGGGGAGGTGAACACTGAAGCTTTCTTT. Its protein is CASSSPKGEVNTEAFF. Together with reference TRBV9 and TRBJ1-1, the CDR3 gives the full variable domain: DSGVTQTPKHLITATGQRVTLRCSPRSGDLSVYWYQQSLDQGLQFLIQYYNGEERAKGNILERFSAQQFPDLHSELNLSSLELGDSALYFCASSSPKGEVNTEAFFGQGTRLTVV.